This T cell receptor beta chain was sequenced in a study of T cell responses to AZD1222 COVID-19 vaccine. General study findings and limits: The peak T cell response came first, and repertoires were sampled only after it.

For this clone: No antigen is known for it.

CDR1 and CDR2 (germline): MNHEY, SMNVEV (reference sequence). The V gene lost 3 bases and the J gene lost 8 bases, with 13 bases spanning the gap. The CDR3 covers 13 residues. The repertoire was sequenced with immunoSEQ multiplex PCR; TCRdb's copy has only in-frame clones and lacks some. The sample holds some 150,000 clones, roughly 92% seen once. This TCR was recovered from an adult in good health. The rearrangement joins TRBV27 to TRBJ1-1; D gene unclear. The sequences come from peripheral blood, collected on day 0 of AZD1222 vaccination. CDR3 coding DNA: TGTGCCAGCAGTTTCGGTGGGGTCGGCGAAGCTTTCTTT. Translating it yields CASSFGGVGEAFF.